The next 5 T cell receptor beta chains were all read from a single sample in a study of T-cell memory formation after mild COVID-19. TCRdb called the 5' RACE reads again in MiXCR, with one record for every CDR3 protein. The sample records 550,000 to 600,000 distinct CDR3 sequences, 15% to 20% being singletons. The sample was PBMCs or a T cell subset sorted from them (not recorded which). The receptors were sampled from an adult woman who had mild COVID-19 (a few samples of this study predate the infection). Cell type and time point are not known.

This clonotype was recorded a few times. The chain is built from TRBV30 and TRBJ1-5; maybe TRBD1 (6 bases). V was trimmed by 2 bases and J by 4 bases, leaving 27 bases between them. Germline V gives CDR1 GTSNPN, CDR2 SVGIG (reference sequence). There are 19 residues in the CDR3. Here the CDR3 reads CAWSSPLGRSPQGNQPQHF. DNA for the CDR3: TGTGCCTGGAGTTCCCCCCTGGGCAGGTCACCCCAGGGGAATCAGCCCCAGCATTTT.

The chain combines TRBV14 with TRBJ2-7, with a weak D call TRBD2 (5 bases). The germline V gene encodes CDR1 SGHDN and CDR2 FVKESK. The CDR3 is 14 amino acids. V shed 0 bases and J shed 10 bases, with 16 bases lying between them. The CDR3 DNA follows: TGTGCCAGCAGCCAAGAGGTGGCTAGCTCTTCCCAGTACTTC. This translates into CASSQEVASSSQYF.

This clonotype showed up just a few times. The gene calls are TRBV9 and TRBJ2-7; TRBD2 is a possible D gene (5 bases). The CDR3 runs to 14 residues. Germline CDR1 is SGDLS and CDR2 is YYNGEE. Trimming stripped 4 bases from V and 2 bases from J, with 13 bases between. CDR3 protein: CASSPVAGAYEQYF. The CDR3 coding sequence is TGTGCCAGCAGCCCAGTTGCGGGCGCCTACGAGCAGTACTTC.

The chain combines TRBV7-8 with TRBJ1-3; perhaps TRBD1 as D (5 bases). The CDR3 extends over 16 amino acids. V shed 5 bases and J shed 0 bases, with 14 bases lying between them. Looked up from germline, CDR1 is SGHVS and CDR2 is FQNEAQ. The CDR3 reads CASSPGGGTSGNTIYF. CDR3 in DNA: TGTGCCAGCAGCCCCGGGGGGGGGACCTCTGGAAACACCATATATTTT.

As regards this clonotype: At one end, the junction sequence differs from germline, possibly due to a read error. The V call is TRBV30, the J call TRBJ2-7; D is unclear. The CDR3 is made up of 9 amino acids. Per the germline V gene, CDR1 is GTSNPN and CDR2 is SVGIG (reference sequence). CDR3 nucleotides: TGTGCCTGGAGTGTCGAACCAAACTTC. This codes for CAWSVEPNF.